This TCR beta chain was retrieved from a study of T cell responses to AZD1222 COVID-19 vaccine. This clone showed up just a few times. Its antigen is still unknown. V lost 5 bases to trimming and J lost 8 bases, with 18 bases between them. This CDR3 has 15 amino acids. Germline CDR1 and CDR2: LNHDA and SQIVND (reference sequence). Study-wide findings and caveats: Vaccine-associated CD4 TCRs spanned spike, dominant at 160-218 and 743-854. Unmutated variant regions reportedly attract nearly half of all spike-specific TCRs. Baseline seropositivity occurred in only a handful of AZD1222 recipients.

Sequenced by immunoSEQ multiplex PCR; TCRdb stores in-frame clones only, minus some. The data show 60,000 or so clones, about 79% seen once. The chain has TRBV19 and TRBJ1-4; a possible D gene is TRBD1 (6 bases). This TCR was recovered from an adult in good health. The source material was peripheral blood, sampled on day 0 of AZD1222 vaccination. CDR3 residues: CASSVSDSLEEKLFF. The CDR3 DNA reads as TGTGCCAGTAGTGTTTCGGACAGCTTGGAGGAAAAACTGTTTTTT.